This T cell receptor (beta chain) was captured by sequencing in a study of T-cell reconstitution after alpha-beta-depleted transplantation in children. Whole-study results and caveats: When one year had passed after transplant, most T-cell counts and diversity came from newly produced T cells. About two months after transplant, alpha-beta T cells reportedly came from several hundred expanded graft clones.

The V end was cut by 0 bases, the J end by 0 bases, with 9 bases between. CDR3 length: 16 residues. The germline CDR1 and CDR2 sequences are SGHTA and FQGNSA. Preparation of the TCRbeta library involved a method that used unique molecular identifiers. TCRdb called the PCR reads again in MiXCR, with one record for every CDR3 protein. The table shows about 590,000 distinct CDR3 sequences, with 10% to 15% occurring only once. With respect to this clonotype: Its antigen is not known.

The chain uses TRBV7-2 and TRBJ1-3, with no clear D. The sequencing used PBMCs, mostly from graft donor cells, collected 360 days after TCRalphabeta/CD19-depleted stem cell transplant. The source is a male patient under 18 who had a stem cell transplant for acute myeloid leukemia, so the T cells may come from the graft donor. The CDR3 protein is CASSLAGRLSGNTIYF. CDR3 DNA sequence: TGTGCCAGCAGCTTAGCGGGCAGACTCTCTGGAAACACCATATATTTT.